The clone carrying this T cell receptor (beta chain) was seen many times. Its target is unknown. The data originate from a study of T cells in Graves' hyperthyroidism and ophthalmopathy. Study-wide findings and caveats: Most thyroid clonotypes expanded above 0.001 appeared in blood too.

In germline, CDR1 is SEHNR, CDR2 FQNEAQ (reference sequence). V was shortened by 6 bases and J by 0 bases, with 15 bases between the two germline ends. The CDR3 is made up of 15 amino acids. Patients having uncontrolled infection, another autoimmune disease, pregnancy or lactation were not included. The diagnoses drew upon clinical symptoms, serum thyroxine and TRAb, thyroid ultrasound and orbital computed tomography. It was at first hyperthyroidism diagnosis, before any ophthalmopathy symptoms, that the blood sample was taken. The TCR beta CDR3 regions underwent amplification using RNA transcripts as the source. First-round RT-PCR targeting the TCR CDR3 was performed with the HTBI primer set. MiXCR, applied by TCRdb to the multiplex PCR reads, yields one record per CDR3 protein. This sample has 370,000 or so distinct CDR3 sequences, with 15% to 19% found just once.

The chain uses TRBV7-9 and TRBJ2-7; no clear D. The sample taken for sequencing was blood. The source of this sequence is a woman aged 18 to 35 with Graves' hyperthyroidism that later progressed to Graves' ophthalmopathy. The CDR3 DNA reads TGTGCCAGCAGTCCGACCGGTCAGAGCTCCTACGAGCAGTACTTC. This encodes CASSPTGQSSYEQYF. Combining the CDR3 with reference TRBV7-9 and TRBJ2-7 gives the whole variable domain DTGVSQNPRHKITKRGQNVTFRCDPISEHNRLYWYRQTLGQGPEFLTYFQNEAQLEKSRLLSDRFSAERPKGSFSTLEIQRTEQGDSAMYLCASSPTGQSSYEQYFGPGTRLTVT.